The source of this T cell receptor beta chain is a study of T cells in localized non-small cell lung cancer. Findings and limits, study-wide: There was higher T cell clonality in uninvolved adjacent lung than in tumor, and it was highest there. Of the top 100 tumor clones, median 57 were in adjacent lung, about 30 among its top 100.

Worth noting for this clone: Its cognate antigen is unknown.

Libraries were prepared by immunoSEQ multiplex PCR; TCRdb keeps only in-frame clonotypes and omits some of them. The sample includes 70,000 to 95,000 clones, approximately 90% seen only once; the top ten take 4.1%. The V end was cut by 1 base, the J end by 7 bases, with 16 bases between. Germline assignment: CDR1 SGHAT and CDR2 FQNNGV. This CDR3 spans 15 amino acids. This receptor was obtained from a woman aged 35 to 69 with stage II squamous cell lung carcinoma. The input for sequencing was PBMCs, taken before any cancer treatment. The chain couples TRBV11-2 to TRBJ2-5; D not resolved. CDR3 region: CASSLGTGGPGTQYF. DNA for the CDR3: TGTGCCAGCAGCTTAGGGACCGGCGGACCGGGGACCCAGTACTTC.